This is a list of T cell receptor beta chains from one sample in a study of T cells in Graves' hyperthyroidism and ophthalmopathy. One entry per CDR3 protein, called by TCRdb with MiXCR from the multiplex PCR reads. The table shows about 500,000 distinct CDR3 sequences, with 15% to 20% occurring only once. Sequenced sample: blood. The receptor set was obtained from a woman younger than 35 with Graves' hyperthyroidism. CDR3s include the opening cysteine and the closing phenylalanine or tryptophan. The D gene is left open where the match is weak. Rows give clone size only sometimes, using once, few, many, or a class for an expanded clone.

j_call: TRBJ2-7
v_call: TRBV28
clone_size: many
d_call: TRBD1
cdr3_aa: CASTTGGNEQYF
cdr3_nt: TGTGCCAGTACGACAGGGGGTAACGAGCAGTACTTC

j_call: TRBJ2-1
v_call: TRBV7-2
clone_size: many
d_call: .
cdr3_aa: CASSFSGDEQFF
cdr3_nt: TGTGCCAGCAGCTTCTCTGGGGATGAGCAGTTCTTC

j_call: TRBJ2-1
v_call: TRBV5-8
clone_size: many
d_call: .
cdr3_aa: CASSLDRGGNEQFF
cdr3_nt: TGTGCCAGCAGCTTGGACAGGGGGGGCAATGAGCAGTTCTTC

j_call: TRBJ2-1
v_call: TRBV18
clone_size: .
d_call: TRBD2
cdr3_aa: CASSPLTGLAERRGEQFF
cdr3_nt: TGTGCCAGCTCTCCACTGACGGGACTAGCGGAACGACGGGGTGAGCAGTTCTTC

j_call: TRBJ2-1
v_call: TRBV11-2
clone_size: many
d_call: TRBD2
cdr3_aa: CASSPSLAIEEQFF
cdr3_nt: TGTGCCAGCAGTCCCTCACTAGCGATTGAGGAGCAGTTCTTC

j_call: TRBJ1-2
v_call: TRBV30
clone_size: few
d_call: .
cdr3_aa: CAWSVLYGYTF
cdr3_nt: TGTGCCTGGAGTGTACTTTACGGCTACACCTTC

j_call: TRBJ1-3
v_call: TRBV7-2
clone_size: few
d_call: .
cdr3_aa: CASSFTGSSGNTIYF
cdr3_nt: TGTGCCAGCAGCTTTACAGGGAGCTCTGGAAACACCATATATTTT

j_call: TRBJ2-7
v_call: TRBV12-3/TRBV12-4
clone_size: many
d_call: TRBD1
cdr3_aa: CASSRQGVVYEQYF
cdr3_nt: TGTGCCAGCAGTCGGCAGGGGGTAGTTTACGAGCAGTACTTC

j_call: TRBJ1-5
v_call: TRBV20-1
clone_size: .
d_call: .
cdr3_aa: CSARAFGSGNQPQHF
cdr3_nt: TGCAGTGCTAGAGCGTTTGGGTCTGGCAATCAGCCCCAGCATTTT

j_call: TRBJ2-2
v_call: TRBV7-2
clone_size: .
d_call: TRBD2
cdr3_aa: CASSFGTSGVELFF
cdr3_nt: TGTGCCAGCAGCTTCGGAACTAGCGGAGTGGAGCTGTTTTTT

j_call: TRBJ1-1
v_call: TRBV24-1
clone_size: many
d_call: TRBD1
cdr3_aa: CATSDRPWTGTVNTEAFF
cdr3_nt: TGTGCCACCAGTGACCGTCCCTGGACCGGGACAGTGAACACTGAAGCTTTCTTT

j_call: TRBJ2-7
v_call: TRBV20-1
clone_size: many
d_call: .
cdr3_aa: CSARDVALEPYEQYF
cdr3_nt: TGCAGTGCTAGAGATGTTGCCTTAGAACCCTACGAGCAGTACTTC

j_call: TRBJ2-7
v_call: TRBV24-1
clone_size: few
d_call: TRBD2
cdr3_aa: CATRTSGREADEQYF
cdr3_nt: TGTGCCACCAGAACTAGCGGGAGAGAAGCCGATGAGCAGTACTTC